The entry below gives a single TCR beta chain sequence along with its context. Per the original data handling: The assay estimated nucleated cells by amplifying reference gene primers. The table came from immunoSEQ multiplex PCR; TCRdb's copy has only in-frame clones and leaves some out. Clone size and V and J calls were adopted from that table, with D and trimming inferred from the DNA. In the table there are under 250,000 clones, nearly 90% of which are singletons. The sample originates from a study of blood T cell repertoires in COVID-19. J lost 0 bases, V lost 12 bases, and 9 bases had no gene match. Germline V CDR1 and CDR2: KGHDR, SFDVKD. This CDR3 is built from 15 residues.

The V gene is TRBV24-1, the J gene TRBJ2-7; 11 nucleotides match TRBD2. Sequenced: peripheral blood. This receptor was taken from a man in his late teens or twenties with active or convalescent COVID-19. The CDR3 loop is CAPILAGGSSYEQYF. The CDR3 DNA is TGTGCCCCTATCCTAGCGGGAGGTTCCTCCTACGAGCAGTACTTC.